One sample yielded the 32 T cell receptor beta chains listed below, sequenced in a study of shared clonotypes between healthy human individuals. Clones were read by immunoSEQ multiplex PCR, and TCRdb kept only the in-frame ones, dropping some. The sample yields roughly 2 million clones, about 94% seen once. Naive CD8 populations comprised CD45RO-negative cells positively selected for CCR7, excluding terminally differentiated effector memory CD45RA+ cells. What was sequenced was naive CD8+ T cells sorted from blood. These receptors all come from a man aged 18 to 35 in good health.

The chain couples TRBV5-1 to TRBJ2-7; D is undetermined. V lost 0 bases and J 0 bases, leaving 13 bases between the germline ends. CDR1 and CDR2 (germline): SGHRS, YFSETQ. The length of the CDR3 is 16 residues. CDR3 in DNA: TGCGCCAGCAGCTTGGGACTTCAACTGTCCTCCTACGAGCAGTACTTC. Its protein is CASSLGLQLSSYEQYF.

The gene calls are TRBV14 and TRBJ1-2, with D perhaps matching TRBD1 (6 bases). CDR1 and CDR2 from the germline V gene are SGHDN and FVKESK. V dropped 2 bases and J dropped 4 bases, with 17 bases sitting between them. This CDR3 contains 16 residues. CDR3 in amino acids: CASSQFSGATLYGYTF. The CDR3 nucleotides are TGTGCCAGCAGCCAATTTTCAGGGGCTACCCTCTATGGCTACACCTTC.

V usage is TRBV7-9 and J usage is TRBJ1-2, with D perhaps TRBD1 (5 bases). There are 13 residues in the CDR3. The germline V gene encodes CDR1 SEHNR and CDR2 FQNEAQ (reference sequence). V was shortened by 5 bases and J by 8 bases, with 15 bases between the two germline ends. The CDR3 here is CASSPTGGQGYTF. The CDR3 nucleotides are TGTGCCAGCAGCCCCACGGGGGGTCAAGGCTACACCTTC.

V and J are TRBV5-7 and TRBJ1-5; the D is unclear. TRBV5-7 qualifies as an ORF whose function is uncertain. V gave up 0 bases and J gave up 9 bases, with 10 bases separating them. The CDR3 contains 13 residues. The CDR3 sequence: CASSLGGVGPQHF. The CDR3, as DNA: TGTGCCAGCAGCTTGGGAGGTGTGGGGCCCCAGCATTTT.

The V call is TRBV29-1, the J call TRBJ1-2; D not resolved. CDR1 SQVTM and CDR2 ANQGSEA come from the germline V gene. Trimming left V 3 bases short and J 4 bases short, with 12 bases between. The CDR3 is made up of 13 amino acids. The CDR3 loop is CSVDLGGVYGYTF. CDR3 coding DNA: TGCAGCGTTGACCTAGGTGGGGTCTATGGCTACACCTTC.

In nucleotides, the CDR3 is TGTGCCTGGACCCCAGGGTCTAGCACAGATACGCAGTATTTT. As protein: CAWTPGSSTDTQYF. The J gene is TRBJ2-3, the V gene TRBV30; a weak D match, TRBD1 (5 bases). The CDR3 totals 14 residues. V was shortened by 4 bases and J by 0 bases, with 11 bases between the two germline ends. The germline gives CDR1 GTSNPN, CDR2 SVGIG (reference sequence).

The CDR3 sequence: CSVEERGGAYNEQFF. DNA for the CDR3: TGCAGCGTTGAAGAACGAGGGGGAGCCTACAATGAGCAGTTCTTC. This chain uses TRBV29-1 with TRBJ2-1; perhaps TRBD1 as D (6 bases). The CDR3 contains 15 residues. V lost 0 bases, J lost 2 bases, and 11 bases lay in between. CDR1 is SQVTM and CDR2 is ANQGSEA in the germline V gene.

On this clone itself: Additional DNA sequences in this sample encode the identical CDR3. J is TRBJ1-1 and V is TRBV27; D call uncertain. Trimming left V 1 base short and J 2 bases short, with 5 bases between. The CDR3 contains 13 residues. Germline V gene data show CDR1 as MNHEY and CDR2 as SMNVEV (reference sequence). The CDR3 DNA is TGTGCCAGCAGTTTATGGACTAACACTGAAGCTTTCTTT. This translates into CASSLWTNTEAFF.

The chain combines TRBV5-8 with TRBJ1-4; no firm D call. The germline V and J ends were trimmed by 5 bases and 7 bases, with 18 bases remaining between them. CDR3 length: 15 amino acids. Germline V lookup: CDR1 SGHTS, CDR2 YDEGEE. CDR3: CASRDDLSRGEKLFF. The CDR3 DNA sequence: TGTGCCAGCAGGGACGACCTATCCCGGGGTGAAAAACTGTTTTTT.

Remarks on this clone: The same CDR3 also results from other DNA sequences found in this sample. The rearrangement uses TRBV27 and TRBJ2-7; a weak D match, TRBD1 (5 bases). V was pared by 3 bases and J by 2 bases, with 8 bases between. Germline assignment: CDR1 MNHEY and CDR2 SMNVEV (reference sequence). This CDR3 has 13 residues. CDR3 amino acids: CASSLTVTYEQYF. The CDR3 coding sequence is TGTGCCAGCAGTTTGACAGTTACCTACGAGCAGTACTTC.

As regards this clone: This specimen includes other DNA sequences encoding the same CDR3. V gene TRBV5-6 combines with J gene TRBJ2-1; perhaps TRBD2 as D (6 bases). The CDR3 has 12 amino acids. Germline V gene data show CDR1 as SGHDT and CDR2 as YYEEEE. V was pared by 2 bases and J by 7 bases, with 7 bases between. CDR3 nucleotides: TGTGCCAGCAGCTTAGGAGGGAATGAGCAGTTCTTC. It codes for CASSLGGNEQFF.

This chain connects TRBV30 to TRBJ1-2; 9 bases align to TRBD1. Unmatched junction bases numbered 5, after V lost 1 base and J lost 5 bases. The germline CDR1 and CDR2 sequences are GTSNPN and SVGIG (reference sequence). CDR3 length equals 14 residues. CDR3 sequence (DNA): TGTGCCTGGAGTGACGAGGACAGGGGATATGGCTACACCTTC. It specifies CAWSDEDRGYGYTF. Based on the CDR3 plus reference TRBV30 and TRBJ1-2, the full variable domain is SQTIHQWPATLVQPVGSPLSLECTVEGTSNPNLYWYRQAAGRGLQLLFYSVGIGQISSEVPQNLSASRPQDRQFILSSKKLLLSDSGFYLCAWSDEDRGYGYTFGSGTRLTVV.

This rearrangement joins TRBV12-1 to TRBJ1-2. TRBV12-1 constitutes a pseudogene. This CDR3 region has 11 residues. CDR3: CASSLRYGYTF. CDR3 bases: TGTGCCAGCAGCTTAAGATATGGCTACACCTTC.

The CDR3 nucleotides read TGTGCCAGTAGTACCCCCTTTGCGAGGGGGTATGATACGCAGTATTTT. It yields the protein CASSTPFARGYDTQYF. The rearrangement uses TRBV19 and TRBJ2-3, with a tentative D call TRBD1 (6 bases). Trimming left V 4 bases short and J 6 bases short, with 20 bases between. There are 16 residues in the CDR3. Germline CDR1 is LNHDA and CDR2 is SQIVND (reference sequence).

The J gene is TRBJ2-3, the V gene TRBV27; D not resolved. Germline lookup yields CDR1 MNHEY and CDR2 SMNVEV (reference sequence). V dropped 6 bases and J dropped 0 bases, with 10 bases sitting between them. The CDR3 is made up of 14 amino acids. CDR3 loop: CASSPIGSTDTQYF. The CDR3 DNA reads as TGTGCCAGCAGCCCTATCGGGAGCACAGATACGCAGTATTTT.

This sequence joins TRBV4-1 and TRBJ1-4; possibly TRBD1 for D (5 bases). The CDR3 is 15 residues long. The germline gives CDR1 MGHRA, CDR2 YSYEKL. Trimming took off 0 bases at V and 7 bases at J, with 12 bases between the two ends. CDR3 nucleotide sequence: TGCGCCAGCAGCCAAGAGGGGGTATGGACTGAAAAACTGTTTTTT. It encodes CASSQEGVWTEKLFF.

The V call is TRBV5-5, the J call TRBJ1-4; D uncertain. Germline V gene data show CDR1 as SGHKS and CDR2 as YYEKEE (reference sequence). Between the trimmed V and J ends, which lost 4 bases and 4 bases, there was a span of 14 bases. The CDR3 extends over 15 amino acids. The CDR3 nucleotides are TGTGCCAGCAGCGACGCAACCCTTCTTAATGAAAAACTGTTTTTT. It codes for CASSDATLLNEKLFF.

On this clone itself: This same CDR3 is encoded by further DNA sequences in the sample. V usage is TRBV5-1 and J usage is TRBJ2-7, with unresolved D. The germline V and J ends were trimmed by 2 bases and 2 bases, with 8 bases remaining between them. This CDR3 contains 13 residues. From germline, CDR1 is SGHRS and CDR2 YFSETQ. The CDR3 protein is CASSLRQTYEQYF. CDR3 bases: TGCGCCAGCAGCTTAAGACAAACCTACGAGCAGTACTTC.

The chain couples TRBV10-2 to TRBJ2-7; weak D call: TRBD2 (6 bases). This CDR3 is 15 amino acids long. V was trimmed by 7 bases and J by 0 bases, leaving 16 bases between them. Per germline, CDR1 WSHSY and CDR2 SAAADI. The CDR3 bases are TGCGCCAGCATCGCCGGGACTTACAGCTCCTACGAGCAGTACTTC. Translating it yields CASIAGTYSSYEQYF.

The J gene is TRBJ2-3, the V gene TRBV2; TRBD2 might be the D (5 bases). Germline CDR1 SNHLY, CDR2 FYNNEI. CDR3 size: 15 residues. The V end lost 7 bases, the J end lost 5 bases, and 19 bases lay between the germline ends. The CDR3 here is CASIPAVSPGDTQYF. As DNA, the CDR3 is TGTGCCAGCATTCCAGCGGTGTCCCCGGGAGATACGCAGTATTTT.

In this sample, this clone turned up once. The chain links TRBV4-1 to TRBJ2-3; D gene ambiguous. The CDR3 length is 13 residues. Per the germline V gene, CDR1 is MGHRA and CDR2 is YSYEKL. Trimming pared 6 bases from V and 5 bases from J, leaving 12 bases between. The CDR3 reads CASRATPKDTQYF. CDR3 DNA sequence: TGCGCCAGCAGAGCCACACCTAAAGATACGCAGTATTTT.

The chain recombines TRBV6-5 with TRBJ2-7; tentative D call: TRBD1 (5 bases). This CDR3 has 14 amino acids. Germline lookup yields CDR1 MNHEY and CDR2 SVGAGI. V lost 1 base, J lost 5 bases, and 12 bases lay in between. CDR3 coding DNA: TGTGCCAGCAGTTACTACTGGGGCTCGGACGAGCAGTACTTC. The encoded protein is CASSYYWGSDEQYF.

The chain recombines TRBV5-6 with TRBJ1-1; no definite D call. V was trimmed by 4 bases and J by 4 bases, leaving 11 bases between them. This CDR3 region has 13 residues. Germline V CDR1 and CDR2: SGHDT, YYEEEE. In nucleotides, the CDR3 is TGTGCCAGCAGCGTGGGGTGGGGCACTGAAGCTTTCTTT. Protein product: CASSVGWGTEAFF.

This clone came up once. The V call is TRBV6-6, the J call TRBJ2-2, with 8 bases lining up with TRBD2. V shed 5 bases, J shed 4 bases, and the junction held 6 bases outside the gene matches. CDR1 and CDR2 from the germline V gene are MNHNY and SVGAGI (reference sequence). The CDR3 has 15 residues. CDR3 loop: CASSPGGPGTGELFF. The CDR3 nucleotides read TGTGCCAGCAGTCCGGGAGGGCCCGGCACCGGGGAGCTGTTTTTT.

J is TRBJ2-1 and V is TRBV27; 14 bases align to TRBD2. The CDR3 has 17 residues. In germline, CDR1 is MNHEY, CDR2 SMNVEV (reference sequence). V lost 6 bases to trimming and J lost 8 bases; unmatched junction nucleotides: 12. CDR3 sequence: CASSALPGTSGGYEQFF. The DNA of the CDR3 is TGTGCCAGCAGCGCCTTACCCGGGACTAGCGGGGGCTATGAGCAGTTCTTC.

Concerning this clone itself: This sample also contains other DNA sequences that code for the same CDR3. The chain combines TRBV7-9 with TRBJ1-3; no firm D call. V dropped 3 bases and J dropped 4 bases, with 13 bases sitting between them. Germline V gives CDR1 SEHNR, CDR2 FQNEAQ (reference sequence). This CDR3 region has 15 residues. The CDR3 loop reads CASSLSEVVGNTIYF. CDR3 DNA: TGTGCCAGCAGCTTGAGCGAAGTTGTCGGAAACACCATATATTTT.

As to this clone: This same CDR3 is encoded by further DNA sequences in the sample. The V and J genes are TRBV13 and TRBJ2-7; tentative D call: TRBD2 (6 bases). This CDR3 region has 14 residues. Germline CDR1 and CDR2: PRHDT and FYEKMQ (reference sequence). V was shortened by 0 bases and J by 2 bases, with 8 bases between the two germline ends. CDR3 in amino acids: CASSLGAGTYEQYF. The CDR3 nucleotides read TGTGCCAGCAGCTTAGGGGCGGGGACCTACGAGCAGTACTTC.

The chain couples TRBV6-1 to TRBJ1-2; unclear D gene. Germline CDR1 MNHNS, CDR2 SASEGT. The germline V and J ends were trimmed by 1 base and 0 bases, with 9 bases remaining between them. The CDR3 consists of 15 residues. CDR3: CASSEGIAANYGYTF. Written as DNA, the CDR3 is TGTGCCAGCAGTGAAGGGATCGCCGCTAACTATGGCTACACCTTC.

The chain employs TRBV30 and TRBJ1-1; unclear D gene. Trimming stripped 0 bases from V and 7 bases from J, with 15 bases between. Germline assignment: CDR1 GTSNPN and CDR2 SVGIG (reference sequence). The length of the CDR3 is 14 residues. Written as DNA, the CDR3 is TGTGCCTGGAGTGTATTTCGGGCAGGTAATGAAGCTTTCTTT. Protein product: CAWSVFRAGNEAFF. The full variable domain, rest sourced from reference TRBV30 and TRBJ1-1, is SQTIHQWPATLVQPVGSPLSLECTVEGTSNPNLYWYRQAAGRGLQLLFYSVGIGQISSEVPQNLSASRPQDRQFILSSKKLLLSDSGFYLCAWSVFRAGNEAFFGQGTRLTVV.

The genes are TRBV4-1 and TRBJ1-1, with a possible D match to TRBD1 (6 bases). Germline V gene sequence: CDR1 MGHRA, CDR2 YSYEKL. CDR3 length equals 14 residues. V lost 4 bases and J 1 base, leaving 10 bases between the germline ends. Written as DNA, the CDR3 is TGCGCCAGCAGCCCAGGGACATGGAACACTGAAGCTTTCTTT. Its translation: CASSPGTWNTEAFF.

This chain joins TRBV6-5 and TRBJ1-1, with D unclear. Trimming removed 5 bases from V and 0 bases from J, with 13 bases in between. Looked up from germline, CDR1 is MNHEY and CDR2 is SVGAGI. The CDR3 loop spans 15 amino acids. CDR3 coding DNA: TGTGCCAGCAGTGGGAGCGTAACAGTGAACACTGAAGCTTTCTTT. Protein sequence: CASSGSVTVNTEAFF.

The chain employs TRBV19 and TRBJ2-7; D gene ambiguous. With 5 bases removed from V and 0 bases from J, the gap between germline ends came to 14 bases. Germline V lookup: CDR1 LNHDA, CDR2 SQIVND (reference sequence). The CDR3 totals 15 residues. The CDR3 coding sequence is TGTGCCAGTAGTTTCTCCTCCTCCAGCTCCTACGAGCAGTACTTC. It translates to CASSFSSSSSYEQYF.